What follows describes a single T cell receptor beta chain. Profiling relied on immunoSEQ multiplex PCR, and the TCRdb table lists in-frame clones only, not all of them. The data hold a few hundred thousand clones, with more than 75% observed a single time. These data belong to a study of blood T cell repertoires in COVID-19. Sequenced sample: peripheral blood. The sequence was obtained from a man at least 80 years old with acute or convalescent COVID-19.

The CDR3 reads CASSLGGDWNRGEQFF. DNA for the CDR3: TGTGCCAGCAGCTTAGGGGGGGACTGGAACCGAGGAGAGCAGTTCTTC. V and J are TRBV7-8 and TRBJ2-1; D possibly corresponds to TRBD2 (6 bases). Germline V gives CDR1 SGHVS, CDR2 FQNEAQ. The V end lost 1 base, the J end lost 10 bases, and 20 bases lay between the germline ends. The CDR3 extends over 16 amino acids.